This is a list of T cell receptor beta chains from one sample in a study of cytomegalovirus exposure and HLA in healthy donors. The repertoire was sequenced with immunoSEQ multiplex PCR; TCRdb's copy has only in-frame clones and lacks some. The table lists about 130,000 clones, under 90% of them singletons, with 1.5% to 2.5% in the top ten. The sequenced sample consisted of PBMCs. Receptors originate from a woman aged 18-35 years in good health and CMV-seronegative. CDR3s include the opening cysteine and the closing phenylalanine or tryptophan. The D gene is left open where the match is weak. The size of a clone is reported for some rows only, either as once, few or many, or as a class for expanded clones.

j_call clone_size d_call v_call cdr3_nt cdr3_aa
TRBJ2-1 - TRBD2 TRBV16 TGTGCCAGCAGCCAATCGATAAGCGGGAGAGAGAATGAGCAGTTCTTC CASSQSISGRENEQFF
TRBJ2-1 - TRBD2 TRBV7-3 TGTGCCAGCAGCCCGGCGGGACTAGCGGGATTAAAGGAGCAGTTCTTC CASSPAGLAGLKEQFF
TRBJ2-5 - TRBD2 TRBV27 TGTGCCAGCAGTTTAACCCCGGGGGGGGCCCAAGAGACCCAGTACTTC CASSLTPGGAQETQYF
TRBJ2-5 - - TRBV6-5 TGTGCCAGCAGTTACAGCAATGGGGGGGAGACCCAGTACTTC CASSYSNGGETQYF
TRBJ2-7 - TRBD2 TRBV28 TGTGCCAGCCGGTTTGTAGCGGGAGTCCACGAGCAGTACTTC CASRFVAGVHEQYF
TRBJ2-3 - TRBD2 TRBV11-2 TGTGCCAGCAGCTTAGGGGGGGGAACAGATACGCAGTATTTT CASSLGGGTDTQYF
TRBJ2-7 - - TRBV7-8 TGTGCCAGCAGCGCTTGGGACACGAGCTCCTACGAGCAGTACTTC CASSAWDTSSYEQYF
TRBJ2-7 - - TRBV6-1 TGTGCCAGCAGTGAACAGGGGATCTACGAGCAGTACTTC CASSEQGIYEQYF
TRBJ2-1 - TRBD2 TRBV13 TGTGCCAGCAGCCCTTTAGCGGGTACCCCCAATGAGCAGTTCTTC CASSPLAGTPNEQFF
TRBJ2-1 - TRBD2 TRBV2 TGTGCCAGCATTCCGACTAGCGGGACCTCCTACAATGAGCAGTTCTTC CASIPTSGTSYNEQFF
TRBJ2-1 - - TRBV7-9 TGTGCCAGCAGCTTCGGTGGGAGCTACAATGAGCAGTTCTTC CASSFGGSYNEQFF
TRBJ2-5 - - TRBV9 TGTGCCAGCAGCGTAGGATTAGGAGGAGGGAGCTCCGAGACCCAGTACTTC CASSVGLGGGSSETQYF
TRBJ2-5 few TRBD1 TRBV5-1 TGCGCCAGCAGCGAAGGACAGGGGGCCGGAGAGACCCAGTACTTC CASSEGQGAGETQYF
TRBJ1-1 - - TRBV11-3 TGTGCCAGCAGCTCCTTTTTGTCTGAAGCTTTCTTT CASSSFLSEAFF
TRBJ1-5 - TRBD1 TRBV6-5 TGTGCCAGCAGAAAGGACAGGGCCGGCAATCAGCCCCAGCATTTT CASRKDRAGNQPQHF
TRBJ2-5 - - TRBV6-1 TGTGCCAGCAACAAGGACAGCCAAGAGACCCAGTACTTC CASNKDSQETQYF
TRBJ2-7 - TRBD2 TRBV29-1 TGCAGCGTTTATACGCGGGAGAAGGGCTACGAGCAGTACTTC CSVYTREKGYEQYF
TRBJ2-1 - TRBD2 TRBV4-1 TGCGCCAGCAGCCGGCCGGGACTAGCGGTATACAATGAGCAGTTCTTC CASSRPGLAVYNEQFF
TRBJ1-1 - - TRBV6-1 TGTGCCAGCAATAGGGGTTTACAGAAGAACACTGAAGCTTTCTTT CASNRGLQKNTEAFF
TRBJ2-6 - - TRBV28 TGTGCCAGCAGTGTAGGCGGGACTGGGGCCAACGTCCTGACTTTC CASSVGGTGANVLTF
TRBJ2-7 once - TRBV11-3 TGTGCCAGCAGCTCCCGAGGGTACGAGCAGTACTTC CASSSRGYEQYF
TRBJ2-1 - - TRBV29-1 TGCAGCGTTGTGGCGAGTAGTCGGGGGAGCCTGGAGCAGTTCTTC CSVVASSRGSLEQFF
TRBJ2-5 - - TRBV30 TGTGCCTGGAGTGGGACAGGGAGGGGAGAGACCCAGTACTTC CAWSGTGRGETQYF
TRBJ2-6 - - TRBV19 TGTGCCAGTAGTATTTCAGGTCCGGTGGCCAACGTCCTGACTTTC CASSISGPVANVLTF
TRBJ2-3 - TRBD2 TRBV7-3 TGTGCCAGCAGCTCGCTAGCGGGGGCAGATACGCAGTATTTT CASSSLAGADTQYF
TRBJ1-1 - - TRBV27 TGTGCCAGCAGCTGGGGTGGGGGAGGAAACACTGAAGCTTTCTTT CASSWGGGGNTEAFF
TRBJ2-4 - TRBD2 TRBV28 TGTGCCAGCAGTTTGCGGGGGACCATTCAGTACTTC CASSLRGTIQYF
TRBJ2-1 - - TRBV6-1 TGTGCCAGCAGTCGAGGGTATGAGCAGTTCTTC CASSRGYEQFF
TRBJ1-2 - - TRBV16 TGTGCCAGCAGCCAAGATGGCCAGCGTAACTATGGCTACACCTTC CASSQDGQRNYGYTF
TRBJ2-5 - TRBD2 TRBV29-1 TGCAGCGTTGACCCTAGCGGGGTACCTCACGAGACCCAGTACTTC CSVDPSGVPHETQYF
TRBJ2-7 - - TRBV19 TGTGCCAGTAGTAAGGGAGACGAGCAGTACTTC CASSKGDEQYF
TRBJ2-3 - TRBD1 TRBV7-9 TGTGCCAGCAGCTTGGGACAGGTACACCCTAGCACAGATACGCAGTATTTT CASSLGQVHPSTDTQYF
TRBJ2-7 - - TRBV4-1 TGCGCCAGCAGCCAACCTACTAGTTCCTACGAGCAGTACTTC CASSQPTSSYEQYF
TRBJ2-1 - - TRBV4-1 TGCGCCAGCAGCCAAAGCCCTCTAGCGTCCGCCCCGTACAATGAGCAGTTCTTC CASSQSPLASAPYNEQFF
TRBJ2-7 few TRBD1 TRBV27 TGTGCCAGCAGTTTGGGACAGAGCTACGAGCAGTACTTC CASSLGQSYEQYF
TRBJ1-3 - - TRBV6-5 TGTGCCAGCAGCCGATGGACAGATGCTGGAAACACCATATATTTT CASSRWTDAGNTIYF
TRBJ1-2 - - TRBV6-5 TGTGCCAGCAGTTACTCGGATGGGTCTAGTGGCTACACCTTC CASSYSDGSSGYTF
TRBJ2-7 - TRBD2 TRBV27 TGTGCCAGCAGTTATACGGGAGGGCCCTACGAGCAGTACTTC CASSYTGGPYEQYF
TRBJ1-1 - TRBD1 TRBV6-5 TGTGCCAGCAGTTGGACAGGGTTAACTGAAGCTTTCTTT CASSWTGLTEAFF
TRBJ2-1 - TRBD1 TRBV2 TGTGCCAGCAGTGCCCGGGACAGGGACAATGAGCAGTTCTTC CASSARDRDNEQFF
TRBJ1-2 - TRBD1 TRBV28 TGTGCCAGCAGTTCGGCCGCGACAGGGACTAACTATGGCTACACCTTC CASSSAATGTNYGYTF
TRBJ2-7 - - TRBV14 TGTGCCAGCAGCCTACAAGGGGGCGAGCAGTACTTC CASSLQGGEQYF
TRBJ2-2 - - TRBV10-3 TGTGCCATCAGTGTCCTCGGGAACGGGGAGCTGTTTTTT CAISVLGNGELFF
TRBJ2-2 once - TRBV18 TGTGCCAGCTCACACAGGGATCGAGGTACCGGGGAGCTGTTTTTT CASSHRDRGTGELFF
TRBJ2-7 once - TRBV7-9 TGTGCCAGCAGCCCTCGGGAAGCTATTGCCTACGAGCAGTACTTC CASSPREAIAYEQYF
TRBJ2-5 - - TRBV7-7 TGTGCTAGCAGCTTAGCGAGGGCTGTTCAAGAGACCCAGTACTTC CASSLARAVQETQYF
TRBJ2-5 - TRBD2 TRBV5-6 TGTGCCAGCAGCTTGAGGGAGATGGGAGGGGAGACCCAGTACTTC CASSLREMGGETQYF